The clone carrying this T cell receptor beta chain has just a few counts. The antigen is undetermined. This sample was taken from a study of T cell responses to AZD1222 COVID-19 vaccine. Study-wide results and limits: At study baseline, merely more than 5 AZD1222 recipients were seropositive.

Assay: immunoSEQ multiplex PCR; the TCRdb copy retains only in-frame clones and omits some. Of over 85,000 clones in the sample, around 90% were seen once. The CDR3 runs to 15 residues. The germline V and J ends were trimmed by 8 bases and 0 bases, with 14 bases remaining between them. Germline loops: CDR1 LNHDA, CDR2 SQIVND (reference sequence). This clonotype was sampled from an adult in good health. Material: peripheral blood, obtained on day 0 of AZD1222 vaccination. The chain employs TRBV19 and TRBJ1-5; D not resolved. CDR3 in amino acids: CASGSGVDSNQPQHF. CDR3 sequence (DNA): TGTGCCAGTGGCTCCGGCGTCGATAGCAATCAGCCCCAGCATTTT.